A single sample is the source of the 25 T cell receptor beta chains below, sequenced in a study of cytotoxic CD8 clonotypes in ibrutinib-treated CLL. Using immunoSEQ multiplex PCR, the repertoire was profiled, and TCRdb retains in-frame clones only, with some absent. Among about 130,000 clones listed, 80% to 85% were seen once. The specimen comprised PBMCs, sampled after 24 months of ibrutinib treatment. These receptors were obtained from a human donor with chronic lymphocytic leukemia.

The chain recombines TRBV25-1 with TRBJ2-7, with 8 bases identical to TRBD1. This CDR3 contains 15 residues. Trimming took 6 bases from V and 0 from J; bases not matched to a gene: 7. In germline, CDR1 is MGHDK, CDR2 SYGVNS. CDR3 in DNA: TGTGCCAGCAGCCCGGGACAGGCAAGCTCCTACGAGCAGTACTTC. Its protein product is CASSPGQASSYEQYF.

The CDR3 DNA sequence: TGCAGTGCGAGGGGACAGGGTTTTGGTTTCTTT. This encodes CSARGQGFGFF. The V call is TRBV20-1, the J call TRBJ1-1, with 9 bases lining up with TRBD1. The CDR3 loop spans 11 amino acids. The V gene end was trimmed by 6 bases and the J gene end by 13 bases; junction bases not matched to a gene: 9. The V gene's germline CDR1 is DFQATT and CDR2 SNEGSKA (reference sequence).

The chain links TRBV19 to TRBJ1-6; 10 bases map to TRBD1. From germline, CDR1 is LNHDA and CDR2 SQIVND (reference sequence). The junction had 18 bases not matched to a gene; V was cut back by 7 bases and J by 9 bases. The CDR3 runs to 18 residues. The CDR3 sequence is CASTLRDRGGGGSSPLHF. For the CDR3, the DNA is TGTGCCAGTACCCTCCGGGACAGGGGAGGAGGTGGCAGTTCACCCCTCCACTTT.

This clone has a handful of counts. The rearrangement links TRBV29-1 to TRBJ2-7; tentatively, D is TRBD1 (5 bases). Trimming removed 1 base at V and 7 bases at J, with 11 bases between. Looked up from germline, CDR1 is SQVTM and CDR2 is ANQGSEA. There are 12 residues in the CDR3. The CDR3, as DNA: TGCAGCGTTGAAGGGCAGGGATGGGAGCAGTACTTC. Its translation: CSVEGQGWEQYF.

This sequence joins TRBV6-1 and TRBJ2-7; maybe TRBD1 (6 bases). V was trimmed by 7 bases and J by 7 bases, leaving 17 bases between them. CDR1 MNHNS and CDR2 SASEGT come from the germline V gene. The CDR3 is made up of 13 amino acids. CDR3: CASTSRTVGEQYF. In DNA, the CDR3 is TGTGCCAGCACCTCAAGGACAGTAGGGGAGCAGTACTTC.

The chain uses TRBV6-1 and TRBJ1-5; D gene uncertain. CDR1 is MNHNS and CDR2 is SASEGT in the germline V gene. V lost 0 bases and J 6 bases, leaving 9 bases between the germline ends. The CDR3 has 14 amino acids. The CDR3, as DNA: TGTGCCAGCAGTGAAGCGCTTCGGCTTCAGCCCCAGCATTTT. Protein: CASSEALRLQPQHF.

A few counts support this clone. The CDR3: CASTPQDINTEAFF. CDR3 bases: TGTGCCAGTACCCCACAGGATATAAACACTGAAGCTTTCTTT. The rearrangement links TRBV19 to TRBJ1-1; a possible D gene is TRBD1 (5 bases). The ends were cut back, 7 bases at V and 2 bases at J, with 14 bases in the middle. The V gene's germline CDR1 is LNHDA and CDR2 SQIVND (reference sequence). The CDR3 is 14 amino acids.

The V gene is TRBV20-1, the J gene TRBJ2-5; D call uncertain. V shed 4 bases and J shed 9 bases, with 3 bases lying between them. Germline loops: CDR1 DFQATT, CDR2 SNEGSKA (reference sequence). This CDR3 spans 8 amino acids. The CDR3 bases are TGCAGTGCTATGTCCCAGTACTTC. Its translation is CSAMSQYF.

The rearrangement uses TRBV4-2 and TRBJ2-3, with TRBD1 as a possible D gene (5 bases). This CDR3 spans 16 amino acids. Trimming cost V 0 bases and J 4 bases, with 14 bases left between them. Germline loops: CDR1 LGHNA, CDR2 YNFKEQ. CDR3 sequence: CASSQEQGLGPDTQYF. The CDR3 DNA reads TGTGCCAGCAGCCAAGAGCAGGGCTTGGGGCCAGATACGCAGTATTTT.

The chain combines TRBV4-1 with TRBJ1-5; D remains ambiguous. V was shortened by 4 bases and J by 5 bases, with 9 bases between the two germline ends. This CDR3 has 13 amino acids. Germline assignment: CDR1 MGHRA and CDR2 YSYEKL. CDR3 loop: CASSPRTYQPQHF. Here the CDR3 DNA reads TGCGCCAGCAGCCCGCGGACCTATCAGCCCCAGCATTTT.

The sample holds one count of this clone. The gene calls are TRBV7-9 and TRBJ1-2; no clear D gene. CDR1 and CDR2 from the germline V gene are SEHNR and FQNEAQ (reference sequence). With 7 bases removed from V and 3 bases from J, the gap between germline ends came to 12 bases. The CDR3 contains 13 residues. CDR3 sequence reads: CASTSGSYYGYTF. CDR3 sequence (DNA): TGTGCCAGCACCTCGGGGTCCTACTATGGCTACACCTTC.

The gene calls are TRBV5-8 and TRBJ1-1; 9 bases line up with TRBD1. The CDR3 is made up of 16 amino acids. V was pared by 2 bases and J by 0 bases, with 5 bases of the junction left unmatched. Germline CDR1 reads SGHTS; CDR2 reads YDEGEE. DNA for the CDR3: TGTGCCAGCAGCTTTTGGGACAGGGTCATGAACACTGAAGCTTTCTTT. Translated: CASSFWDRVMNTEAFF. The whole variable domain, remainder taken from reference TRBV5-8 and TRBJ1-1, is EAGVTQSPTHLIKTRGQQATLRCSPISGHTSVYWYQQALGLGLQFLLWYDEGEERNRGNFPPRFSGRQFPNYSSELNVNALELEDSALYLCASSFWDRVMNTEAFFGQGTRLTVV.

The chain combines TRBV11-2 with TRBJ1-1, with D perhaps matching TRBD1 (6 bases). The CDR3 has 15 residues. V lost 5 bases and J 1 base, leaving 14 bases between the germline ends. Germline V gives CDR1 SGHAT, CDR2 FQNNGV. DNA of the CDR3: TGTGCCAGCAGCATCGAGCAGGGGAGGAACACTGAAGCTTTCTTT. Translated, it gives CASSIEQGRNTEAFF.

V and J are TRBV19 and TRBJ2-3; either TRBD1 or TRBD2 may supply D (5 bases each). Trimming shortened V by 1 base and J by 3 bases, and 5 bases separated the two germline ends. Germline loops: CDR1 LNHDA, CDR2 SQIVND (reference sequence). The CDR3 consists of 13 residues. CDR3 region: CASSIGGTDTQYF. CDR3 sequence (DNA): TGTGCCAGTAGTATAGGGGGGACAGATACGCAGTATTTT.

This clone has more than one count but fewer than ten. V gene TRBV7-8 combines with J gene TRBJ1-6, with D maybe TRBD1 (6 bases). Germline-derived CDR1 and CDR2 are SGHVS and FQNEAQ. Trimming cost V 5 bases and J 2 bases, with 10 bases left between them. The CDR3 has 15 amino acids. The CDR3 coding sequence is TGTGCCAGCAGCGCCCACAGGGCCTATAATTCACCCCTCCACTTT. Translated, it gives CASSAHRAYNSPLHF.

The chain links TRBV27 to TRBJ1-1; D call uncertain. Germline lookup yields CDR1 MNHEY and CDR2 SMNVEV (reference sequence). V was pared by 5 bases and J by 3 bases, with 13 bases between. CDR3 size: 14 residues. CDR3 residues: CASSAPGRDTEAFF. The CDR3 region has the DNA TGTGCCAGCAGTGCTCCCGGGAGGGACACTGAAGCTTTCTTT.

The chain combines TRBV28 with TRBJ2-1; D ambiguous. V was clipped by 6 bases and J by 0 bases, with 12 bases between them. This CDR3 region has 15 residues. Germline V gives CDR1 MDHEN, CDR2 SYDVKM. CDR3 region: CASSDTVSSYNEQFF. CDR3 nucleotide sequence: TGTGCCAGCAGCGACACAGTGAGCTCCTACAATGAGCAGTTCTTC.

This clone is a singleton in its sample. CDR3 loop: CAGRGQGASGYTF. The CDR3 DNA reads as TGTGCCGGGCGGGGACAGGGGGCTTCTGGCTACACCTTC. V is TRBV5-4 and J is TRBJ1-2; the match to TRBD1 covers 12 bases. Germline CDR1 and CDR2: SGHNT and YYREEE (reference sequence). The J segment lost 7 bases and the V segment lost 10 bases, leaving 8 bases of the junction unmatched. This CDR3 has 13 residues.

CDR3: CASSQMVGGETQYF. DNA for the CDR3: TGTGCCAGCAGTCAAATGGTCGGGGGAGAGACCCAGTACTTC. The rearrangement joins TRBV2 to TRBJ2-5; a weak D match, TRBD2 (6 bases). Trimming removed 5 bases from V and 4 bases from J, with 14 bases in between. CDR3 length: 14 amino acids. Germline assignment: CDR1 SNHLY and CDR2 FYNNEI.

This clone turned up a few times. The V and J genes are TRBV6-5 and TRBJ1-1; weak D call: TRBD1 (6 bases). Germline V CDR1 and CDR2: MNHEY, SVGAGI. V lost 2 bases to trimming and J lost 4 bases, with 11 bases between them. The CDR3 is 14 residues long. This CDR3 is CASSYGKGGTEAFF. CDR3 DNA: TGTGCCAGCAGTTACGGCAAGGGGGGCACTGAAGCTTTCTTT.

The chain links TRBV25-1 to TRBJ1-6; TRBD1 is a possible D gene (5 bases). V shed 7 bases and J shed 2 bases, with 9 bases lying between them. This CDR3 region has 14 residues. Germline CDR1 and CDR2: MGHDK and SYGVNS. This CDR3 reads CASTPGPYNSPLHF. CDR3 sequence (DNA): TGTGCCAGCACACCGGGGCCCTATAATTCACCCCTCCACTTT.

The chain joins TRBV7-2 to TRBJ2-1; D possibly corresponds to TRBD1 (6 bases). V was clipped by 5 bases and J by 4 bases, with 12 bases between them. Germline assignment: CDR1 SGHTA and CDR2 FQGNSA. The CDR3 totals 14 residues. The CDR3 spells CASSRDTNYNEQFF. The CDR3 DNA reads TGTGCCAGCAGCAGGGACACGAATTACAATGAGCAGTTCTTC.

The chain employs TRBV6-1 and TRBJ1-2, with 11 bases aligning to TRBD1. The V and J ends lost 8 bases and 2 bases, in that order; junction bases with no gene match: 1. Germline values: CDR1 MNHNS, CDR2 SASEGT. This CDR3 region has 13 residues. The CDR3 protein is CASRTGGNYGYTF. For the CDR3, the DNA is TGTGCCAGCCGGACAGGGGGCAACTATGGCTACACCTTC.

V gene TRBV9 combines with J gene TRBJ1-2; D not resolved. CDR3 length equals 16 residues. The ends were cut back, 4 bases at V and 4 bases at J, with 20 bases in the middle. Germline CDR1 reads SGDLS; CDR2 reads YYNGEE. CDR3 amino acids: CASSPHPRGPGYGYTF. CDR3 coding DNA: TGTGCCAGCAGCCCCCACCCCCGGGGTCCCGGCTATGGCTACACCTTC.

V is TRBV29-1 and J is TRBJ1-1, with D perhaps TRBD1 (5 bases). The CDR3 has 12 residues. Germline loops: CDR1 SQVTM, CDR2 ANQGSEA. The V end lost 4 bases, the J end lost 4 bases, and 10 bases lay between the germline ends. The CDR3 loop is CSVAGGATEAFF. Written as DNA, the CDR3 is TGCAGCGTTGCCGGGGGAGCCACTGAAGCTTTCTTT.